This entry lists 4 T cell receptor beta chains sequenced from one sample in a study of a mutant IDH1 vaccine in newly diagnosed glioma. Time point specified: week 35, safety follow-up. Every vaccination contained 300 ug of the mutant IDH1 20-mer peptide and was paired with topical imiquimod. Their target antigens are unknown. TCRdb keeps only in-frame clones here, not all; method: immunoSEQ multiplex PCR. The sample yields about 32,000 clones, roughly 80% seen once. Sample: PBMCs, taken from a glioma patient whose treatment included an IDH1 peptide vaccine. All receptors come from a woman aged 18-29 years with glioma.

The chain is built from TRBV2 and TRBJ2-2; D is unclear. This CDR3 spans 13 amino acids. Per the germline V gene, CDR1 is SNHLY and CDR2 is FYNNEI. The V gene lost 5 bases and the J gene lost 5 bases, with 9 bases spanning the gap. CDR3: CASSPSITGELFF. In DNA, the CDR3 is TGTGCCAGCAGTCCCTCGATAACCGGGGAGCTGTTTTTT.

The V gene is TRBV7-9, the J gene TRBJ2-3, with 11 bases aligning to TRBD1. CDR1 is SEHNR, CDR2 FQNEAQ, per germline (reference sequence). The V gene end was trimmed by 4 bases and the J gene end by 1 base; junction bases not matched to a gene: 4. The CDR3 is made up of 16 amino acids. The CDR3 nucleotides read TGTGCCAGCAGCTCGGACAGGGGGCCCCGCACAGATACGCAGTATTTT. Translating gives CASSSDRGPRTDTQYF.

The gene calls are TRBV5-6 and TRBJ1-2, with D unclear. The V and J ends lost 0 bases and 4 bases respectively, with 7 bases between them. The CDR3 is made up of 13 amino acids. CDR1 is SGHDT and CDR2 is YYEEEE in the germline V gene. The CDR3 nucleotides read TGTGCCAGCAGCTTGGGGGTATTCTATGGCTACACCTTC. Amino acids: CASSLGVFYGYTF. Full variable domain (outside the CDR3, taken from reference TRBV5-6 and TRBJ1-2): DAGVTQSPTHLIKTRGQQVTLRCSPKSGHDTVSWYQQALGQGPQFIFQYYEEEERQRGNFPDRFSGHQFPNYSSELNVNALLLGDSALYLCASSLGVFYGYTFGSGTRLTVV.

Worth noting for this clone: A junction end diverges from the germline sequence, so it may reflect a read error. Other DNA sequences in this sample translate to the same CDR3. The rearrangement joins TRBV19 to TRBJ1-5; D gene uncertain. Germline V gene sequence: CDR1 LNHDA, CDR2 SQIVND (reference sequence). The CDR3 runs to 16 residues. The CDR3 coding sequence is TGTGCCAGTAGTATAGGGGCGGTAAATAGCAATCAGCCCCAACATTTT. Translating it yields CASSIGAVNSNQPQHF.